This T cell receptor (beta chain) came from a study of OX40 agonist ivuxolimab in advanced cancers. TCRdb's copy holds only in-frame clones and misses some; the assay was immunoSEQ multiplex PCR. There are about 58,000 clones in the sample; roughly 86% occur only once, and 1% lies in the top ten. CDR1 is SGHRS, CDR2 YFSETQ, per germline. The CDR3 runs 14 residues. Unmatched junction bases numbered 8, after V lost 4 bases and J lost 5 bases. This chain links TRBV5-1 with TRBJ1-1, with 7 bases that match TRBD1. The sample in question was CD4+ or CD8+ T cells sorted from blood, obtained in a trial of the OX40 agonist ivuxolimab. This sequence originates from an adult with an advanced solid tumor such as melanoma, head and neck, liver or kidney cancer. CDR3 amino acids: CASSDLTGSTEAFF. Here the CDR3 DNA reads TGCGCCAGCAGCGACTTGACAGGGTCGACTGAAGCTTTCTTT.